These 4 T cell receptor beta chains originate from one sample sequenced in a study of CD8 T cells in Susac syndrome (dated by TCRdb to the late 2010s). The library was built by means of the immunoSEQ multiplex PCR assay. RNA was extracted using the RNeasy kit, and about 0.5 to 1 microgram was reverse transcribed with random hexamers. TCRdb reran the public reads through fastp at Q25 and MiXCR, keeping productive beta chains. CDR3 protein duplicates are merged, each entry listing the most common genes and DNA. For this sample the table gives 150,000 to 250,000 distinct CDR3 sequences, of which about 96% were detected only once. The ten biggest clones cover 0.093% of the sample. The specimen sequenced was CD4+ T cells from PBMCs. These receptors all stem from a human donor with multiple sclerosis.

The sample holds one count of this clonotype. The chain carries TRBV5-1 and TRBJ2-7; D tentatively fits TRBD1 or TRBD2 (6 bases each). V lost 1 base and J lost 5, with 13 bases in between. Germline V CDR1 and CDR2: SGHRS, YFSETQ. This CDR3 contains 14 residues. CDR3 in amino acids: CASSLSGEEDEQYF. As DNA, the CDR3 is TGCGCCAGCAGCTTGTCAGGGGAGGAAGACGAGCAGTACTTC.

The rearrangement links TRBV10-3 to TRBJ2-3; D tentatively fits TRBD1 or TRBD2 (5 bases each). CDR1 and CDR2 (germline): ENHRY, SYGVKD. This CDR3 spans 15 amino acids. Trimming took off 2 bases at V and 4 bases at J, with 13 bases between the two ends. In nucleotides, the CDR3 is TGTGCCATCAGTGAGGGGGGACCGTTCGCAGATACGCAGTATTTT. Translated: CAISEGGPFADTQYF.

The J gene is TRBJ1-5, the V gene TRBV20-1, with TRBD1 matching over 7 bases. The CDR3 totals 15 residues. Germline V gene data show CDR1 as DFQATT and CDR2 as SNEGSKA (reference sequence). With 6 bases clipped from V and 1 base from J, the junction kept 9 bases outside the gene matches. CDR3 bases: TGCAGTGCACAGGACAGGTCGGGCAGCAATCAGCCCCAGCATTTT. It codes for CSAQDRSGSNQPQHF.

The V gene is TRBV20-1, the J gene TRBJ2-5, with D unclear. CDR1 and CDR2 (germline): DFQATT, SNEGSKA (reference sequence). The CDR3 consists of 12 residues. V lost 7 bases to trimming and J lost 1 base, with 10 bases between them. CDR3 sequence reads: CSGTGLQETQYF. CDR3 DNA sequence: TGCAGTGGAACCGGGCTCCAAGAGACCCAGTACTTC.